These 26 T cell receptor beta chains share one sample of origin, sequenced in a study of blood T cell repertoires in COVID-19. Assay: immunoSEQ multiplex PCR; the TCRdb copy retains only in-frame clones and omits some. The sample has about 350,000 clones; 85% to 90% are singletons. The sequencing input was PBMCs or T cells enriched from blood (not recorded which). The receptors derive from a young woman who had been exposed to COVID-19.

In this sample, this clone turned up once. The genes are TRBV24-1 and TRBJ2-1, with 10 bases matching TRBD2. J gave up 5 bases and V 4 bases, and 7 bases lay outside the gene matches. Germline CDR1 KGHDR, CDR2 SFDVKD. This CDR3 is built from 16 residues. CDR3 sequence (DNA): TGTGCCACCAGTGACCCAAGCGGGAGGGCCCACAATGAGCAGTTCTTC. This gives the protein CATSDPSGRAHNEQFF.

Written as DNA, the CDR3 is TGTGCCAGCAGCTTATCGGGACAGGGGTTCGGAACTGAAGCTTTCTTT. As protein: CASSLSGQGFGTEAFF. The chain employs TRBV7-9 and TRBJ1-1; 10 bases line up with TRBD1. The V and J ends lost 2 bases and 5 bases, in that order; junction bases with no gene match: 8. CDR1 and CDR2 (germline): SEHNR, FQNEAQ (reference sequence). The CDR3 loop spans 16 amino acids.

The V gene is TRBV12-5, the J gene TRBJ2-1; 12 bases are a match to TRBD2. Germline CDR1 reads LGHNT; CDR2 reads FRNRAP. The V gene end was trimmed by 8 bases and the J gene end by 4 bases; junction bases not matched to a gene: 6. The CDR3 spans 15 residues. The CDR3 is CASLGLAGGYNEQFF. DNA for the CDR3: TGTGCTAGTTTAGGCCTAGCGGGAGGGTACAATGAGCAGTTCTTC. Filled out from reference TRBV12-5 and TRBJ2-1, the complete variable domain reads DARVTQTPRHKVTEMGQEVTMRCQPILGHNTVFWYRQTMMQGLELLAYFRNRAPLDDSGMPKDRFSAEMPDATLATLKIQPSEPRDSAVYFCASLGLAGGYNEQFFGPGTRLTVL.

The chain couples TRBV7-9 to TRBJ2-1; D call uncertain. There are 13 residues in the CDR3. Per germline, CDR1 SEHNR and CDR2 FQNEAQ (reference sequence). V was trimmed by 6 bases and J by 8 bases, leaving 14 bases between them. CDR3 coding DNA: TGTGCCAGCAGTCGACTGCCCGCGTATGAGCAGTTCTTC. Amino acid sequence: CASSRLPAYEQFF.

The table lists this clone with a count of one. The rearrangement joins TRBV3-1 (or the pseudogene TRBV3-2) to TRBJ1-3; D unresolved. V was trimmed by 7 bases and J by 8 bases, leaving 15 bases between them. This CDR3 is 13 amino acids long. Germline loops: CDR1 LGHDT, CDR2 YNNKEL (reference sequence). The CDR3 DNA is TGTGCCAGCACCGGGAGGTCTGGTTACACCATATATTTT. Protein sequence: CASTGRSGYTIYF.

V and J are TRBV4-1 and TRBJ2-7; tentative D call: TRBD2 (5 bases). CDR1 and CDR2 from the germline V gene are MGHRA and YSYEKL. The V and J ends lost 3 bases and 0 bases respectively, with 12 bases between them. This CDR3 is 15 amino acids long. The CDR3 here is CASSHAGGLSYEQYF. CDR3 nucleotide sequence: TGCGCCAGCAGCCACGCGGGCGGCCTCTCCTACGAGCAGTACTTC.

The chain is built from TRBV19 and TRBJ2-3, with 7 nucleotides matching TRBD2. The germline gives CDR1 LNHDA, CDR2 SQIVND (reference sequence). The V gene end was trimmed by 3 bases and the J gene end by 0 bases; junction bases not matched to a gene: 3. The CDR3 is 15 amino acids. The CDR3 loop is CASSMRGISTDTQYF. The CDR3 coding sequence is TGTGCCAGTAGTATGCGGGGGATTAGCACAGATACGCAGTATTTT.

The chain combines TRBV28 with TRBJ1-5, with 7 bases fitting TRBD1. CDR1 and CDR2 (germline): MDHEN, SYDVKM. This CDR3 has 11 residues. The J segment lost 11 bases and the V segment lost 6 bases, leaving 4 bases of the junction unmatched. The CDR3 loop reads CASRAQGAQHF. The CDR3 coding sequence is TGTGCCAGCAGAGCTCAGGGGGCCCAGCATTTT.

The genes are TRBV6-1 and TRBJ2-7, with 14 nucleotides matching TRBD2. The CDR3 totals 15 residues. The germline gives CDR1 MNHNS, CDR2 SASEGT. V lost 3 bases, J lost 2 bases, and 0 bases stayed unmatched. This chain's CDR3 is CASSEGLAGAYEQYF. The CDR3 region has the DNA TGTGCCAGCAGTGAGGGACTAGCGGGAGCCTACGAGCAGTACTTC.

With regard to this clone: This same CDR3 is encoded by further DNA sequences in the sample. The chain carries TRBV7-9 and TRBJ2-2, with 10 bases matching TRBD1. The V gene end was trimmed by 4 bases and the J gene end by 3 bases; junction bases not matched to a gene: 5. The CDR3 is made up of 16 amino acids. Per the germline V gene, CDR1 is SEHNR and CDR2 is FQNEAQ (reference sequence). The CDR3, as DNA: TGTGCCAGCAGCTCAAGGACAGGGGGAGACACCGGGGAGCTGTTTTTT. Protein product: CASSSRTGGDTGELFF.

This clone was seen more than once but under ten times. The chain combines TRBV11-3 with TRBJ2-7, with TRBD1 as a possible D gene (5 bases). Germline-derived CDR1 and CDR2 are SGHNT and YENEEA. V was cut by 4 bases and J by 2 bases, with 18 bases left in between. CDR3 length: 16 amino acids. In DNA, the CDR3 is TGTGCCAGCAGCTCCTTTCAGGGTTTCCGGACCTACGAGCAGTACTTC. As protein: CASSSFQGFRTYEQYF.

V is TRBV4-2 and J is TRBJ1-3; 9 bases line up with TRBD1. The CDR3 runs 16 residues. V shed 4 bases, J shed 0 bases, and the junction held 4 bases outside the gene matches. Germline loops: CDR1 LGHNA, CDR2 YNFKEQ. The CDR3 region is CASSRDREPSGNTIYF. Here the CDR3 DNA reads TGTGCCAGCAGCCGGGACAGGGAACCCTCTGGAAACACCATATATTTT.

The chain employs TRBV7-3 and TRBJ2-1; the D gene is possibly TRBD2 (5 bases). Germline values: CDR1 SGHTA, CDR2 FQGTGA. Trimming stripped 4 bases from V and 0 bases from J, with 13 bases between. CDR3 length: 16 amino acids. The DNA of the CDR3 is TGTGCCAGCAGCTCATTCCCGGGAACCTCCTACAATGAGCAGTTCTTC. Its protein is CASSSFPGTSYNEQFF.

The chain uses TRBV19 and TRBJ1-2, with D perhaps matching TRBD1 (6 bases). Germline V gene lookup returns CDR1 LNHDA and CDR2 SQIVND (reference sequence). The V gene lost 2 bases and the J gene lost 0 bases, with 13 bases spanning the gap. This CDR3 has 16 residues. In nucleotides, the CDR3 is TGTGCCAGTAGTATACCCCGGACAGTGACTAACTATGGCTACACCTTC. It codes for CASSIPRTVTNYGYTF. The full variable domain, completed using reference TRBV19 and TRBJ1-2, is DGGITQSPKYLFRKEGQNVTLSCEQNLNHDAMYWYRQDPGQGLRLIYYSQIVNDFQKGDIAEGYSVSREKKESFPLTVTSAQKNPTAFYLCASSIPRTVTNYGYTFGSGTRLTVV.

J is TRBJ2-1 and V is TRBV29-1; TRBD2 agrees at 13 bases. J lost 7 bases, V lost 5 bases, and 2 bases had no gene match. Germline V lookup: CDR1 SQVTM, CDR2 ANQGSEA. The CDR3 has 13 amino acids. CDR3 protein: CSVRLAGGNEQFF. The CDR3 region has the DNA TGCAGCGTTAGACTAGCGGGAGGAAATGAGCAGTTCTTC.

The chain employs TRBV3-1 (or the pseudogene TRBV3-2) and TRBJ2-1, with D perhaps TRBD1 (5 bases). V lost 3 bases and J 10 bases, leaving 16 bases between the germline ends. The CDR3 spans 14 residues. Germline loops: CDR1 LGHDT, CDR2 YNNKEL (reference sequence). CDR3 region: CASSHGTRAFEQFF. The CDR3 bases are TGTGCCAGCAGCCATGGAACCAGGGCCTTCGAGCAGTTCTTC.

The rearrangement joins TRBV7-3 to TRBJ2-3, with 9 bases lining up with TRBD2. The CDR3 has 16 amino acids. Germline values: CDR1 SGHTA, CDR2 FQGTGA. V lost 5 bases to trimming and J lost 4 bases; unmatched junction nucleotides: 10. CDR3 coding DNA: TGTGCCAGCAGCCCCGGGGTAGCGGGAGCAGCAGATACGCAGTATTTT. It is translated as CASSPGVAGAADTQYF.

This clone was detected once. The V gene is TRBV18, the J gene TRBJ2-2, with TRBD1 matching 9 bases. CDR1 is KGHSH, CDR2 LQKENI, per germline. Trimming cost V 3 bases and J 3 bases; bases outside gene matches: 5. The CDR3 runs to 16 residues. The CDR3 sequence is CASSPRRDRDTGELFF. CDR3 nucleotides: TGTGCCAGCTCACCCCGTCGGGACAGGGACACCGGGGAGCTGTTTTTT. The full variable domain, with the rest looked up from reference TRBV18 and TRBJ2-2, is NAGVMQNPRHLVRRRGQEARLRCSPMKGHSHVYWYRQLPEEGLKFMVYLQKENIIDESGMPKERFSAEFPKEGPSILRIQQVVRGDSAAYFCASSPRRDRDTGELFFGEGSRLTVL.

This rearrangement joins TRBV29-1 to TRBJ2-5; the match to TRBD1 covers 7 bases. J gave up 4 bases and V 7 bases, and 9 bases lay outside the gene matches. There are 13 residues in the CDR3. CDR1 and CDR2 from the germline V gene are SQVTM and ANQGSEA. The DNA of the CDR3 is TGCAGCGCCGCCAGACAGGGCCCAGAGACCCAGTACTTC. Translated: CSAARQGPETQYF. The whole variable domain, remainder taken from reference TRBV29-1 and TRBJ2-5, is SAVISQKPSRDICQRGTSLTIQCQVDSQVTMMFWYRQQPGQSLTLIATANQGSEATYESGFVIDKFPISRPNLTFSTLTVSNMSPEDSSIYLCSAARQGPETQYFGPGTRLLVL.

The V call is TRBV24-1, the J call TRBJ2-7, with 10 bases aligning to TRBD2. Trimming at V came to 7 bases and at J to 1 base, leaving 9 bases not matched to a gene. CDR1 and CDR2 from the germline V gene are KGHDR and SFDVKD. The CDR3 runs 16 residues. Here the CDR3 DNA reads TGTGCCACCAGCGGCCCTAGCGGGAGTCAATCCTACGAGCAGTACTTC. This sequence encodes CATSGPSGSQSYEQYF.

The genes are TRBV10-3 and TRBJ2-1; possibly TRBD2 for D (6 bases). The V gene's germline CDR1 is ENHRY and CDR2 SYGVKD. The CDR3 is 17 amino acids. The V gene lost 0 bases and the J gene lost 0 bases, with 12 bases spanning the gap. CDR3 region: CAISESEGPGSYNEQFF. The CDR3 bases are TGTGCCATCAGTGAGTCGGAGGGGCCAGGCTCCTACAATGAGCAGTTCTTC.

About this clone: At one boundary the junction diverges from the germline segment, which might be a read error. The chain couples TRBV12-3 or TRBV12-4 to TRBJ1-2; D perhaps matches TRBD1 (5 bases). The CDR3 sequence is 11 residues long. CDR3 loop: CASSRRGDSHF. DNA for the CDR3: TGTGCCAGCAGCCGCCGGGGGGACTCCCACTTC.

The chain recombines TRBV6-5 with TRBJ2-5; D perhaps matches TRBD1 (6 bases). V lost 8 bases and J lost 1, with 17 bases in between. In germline, CDR1 is MNHEY, CDR2 SVGAGI. This CDR3 contains 15 residues. The CDR3 here is CASSLQGSPQETQYF. The DNA of the CDR3 is TGTGCCAGCTCCCTACAGGGCTCCCCCCAAGAGACCCAGTACTTC.

V usage is TRBV19 and J usage is TRBJ2-1; TRBD1 agrees at 7 bases. The CDR3 is 15 residues long. The V and J ends lost 1 base and 8 bases, in that order; junction bases with no gene match: 8. Germline-derived CDR1 and CDR2 are LNHDA and SQIVND (reference sequence). CDR3 amino acids: CASSIGETGFDEQFF. The CDR3 nucleotides are TGTGCCAGTAGTATAGGTGAGACAGGGTTCGATGAGCAGTTCTTC.

The CDR3 is CASSPSGTGGGHTEAFF. The DNA for the CDR3 is TGTGCCAGCTCACCCTCCGGGACAGGCGGGGGTCACACTGAAGCTTTCTTT. The V gene is TRBV18, the J gene TRBJ1-1; TRBD1 agrees at 8 bases. CDR3 size: 17 residues. Per germline, CDR1 KGHSH and CDR2 LQKENI. Trimming removed 3 bases from V and 3 bases from J; junction bases left unmatched: 12.

The chain employs TRBV5-8 and TRBJ1-6; 7 bases fit TRBD1. The CDR3 contains 13 residues. V dropped 5 bases and J dropped 5; count of bases not matched to a gene: 1. Germline lookup yields CDR1 SGHTS and CDR2 YDEGEE. DNA for the CDR3: TGTGCCAGCAGGGGGACAGATAATTCACCCCTCCACTTT. It codes for CASRGTDNSPLHF.